What follows are 26 T cell receptor beta chains derived from one specimen sequenced in a study of response to subunit inactivated influenza vaccine. From the RT-PCR reads, TCRdb called clonotypes with MiXCR, one entry per CDR3 protein. The sample yields 860,000 or so distinct CDR3 sequences, 21% seen once. The material was PBMCs from blood, obtained around 5 days after vaccination. Receptors originate from a man over 45 who received an inactivated influenza vaccine.

The sample holds a few counts of this clonotype. CDR3 sequence reads: CASSPHGGYTF. CDR3 bases: TGTGCCAGCAGTCCCCACGGGGGCTACACCTTC. J is TRBJ1-2 and V is TRBV28; D remains unclear. The V gene lost 5 bases and the J gene lost 8 bases, with 9 bases spanning the gap. CDR1 and CDR2 from the germline V gene are MDHEN and SYDVKM. This CDR3 has 11 residues.

This clonotype turned up a few times. The chain carries TRBV7-8 and TRBJ2-7; no reliable D call. Germline V gives CDR1 SGHVS, CDR2 FQNEAQ. Trimming left V 1 base short and J 3 bases short, with 16 bases between. The CDR3 consists of 16 residues. CDR3: CASSLGRRKGNYEQYF. The CDR3 DNA follows: TGTGCCAGCAGCTTAGGAAGAAGGAAGGGAAACTACGAGCAGTACTTC.

The V call is TRBV19, the J call TRBJ2-1, with D unresolved. V lost 5 bases, J lost 0 bases, and 11 bases lay in between. This CDR3 is built from 15 residues. Germline values: CDR1 LNHDA, CDR2 SQIVND (reference sequence). CDR3 sequence reads: CASSYDIASYNEQFF. The CDR3 DNA follows: TGTGCCAGTAGTTACGACATAGCCTCCTACAATGAGCAGTTCTTC.

This clonotype was observed a few times. The chain links TRBV6-5 to TRBJ2-3; D is perhaps TRBD1 (6 bases). The CDR3 runs to 15 residues. Trimming removed 0 bases from V and 3 bases from J, with 10 bases in between. In germline, CDR1 is MNHEY, CDR2 SVGAGI. As DNA, the CDR3 is TGTGCCAGCAGTTACTCAACAGGGATAACAGATACGCAGTATTTT. Protein: CASSYSTGITDTQYF.

This clonotype has more than one count but fewer than ten. The V call is TRBV7-2, the J call TRBJ1-4, with no clear D. Germline assignment: CDR1 SGHTA and CDR2 FQGNSA. Trimming took 1 base from V and 8 from J, leaving 11 bases between them. This CDR3 spans 14 amino acids. CDR3 DNA sequence: TGTGCCAGCAGCTTAGGGGAGGCGAGGGAAAAACTGTTTTTT. Translating it yields CASSLGEAREKLFF.

V is TRBV29-1 and J is TRBJ1-1; D may be TRBD1 (6 bases). V was shortened by 5 bases and J by 6 bases, with 16 bases between the two germline ends. The CDR3 covers 13 residues. Germline V gives CDR1 SQVTM, CDR2 ANQGSEA. DNA for the CDR3: TGCAGCGTTAGGACAGCCCAACACTCTGAAGCTTTCTTT. It encodes CSVRTAQHSEAFF.

This clonotype was counted between two and nine times. The chain recombines TRBV11-2 with TRBJ2-6; D is unclear. The length of the CDR3 is 15 residues. Trimming took 5 bases from V and 0 from J, leaving 8 bases between them. CDR1 SGHAT and CDR2 FQNNGV come from the germline V gene. CDR3 in amino acids: CASSIASSGANVLTF. In DNA form, the CDR3 reads TGTGCCAGCAGCATAGCTAGCTCTGGGGCCAACGTCCTGACTTTC.

In this sample, this clonotype turned up many times. The chain is built from TRBV12-3 or TRBV12-4 and TRBJ1-5; no clear D. There are 15 residues in the CDR3. V was shortened by 4 bases and J by 4 bases, with 14 bases between the two germline ends. The CDR3 spells CASSWTLRVNQPQHF. In DNA, the CDR3 is TGTGCCAGCAGTTGGACCCTCCGCGTGAATCAGCCCCAGCATTTT.

The table lists this clonotype with a few counts. CDR3 sequence reads: CASSWMTSGIGTDTQYF. Written as DNA, the CDR3 is TGTGCCAGCAGCTGGATGACTAGCGGGATTGGCACAGATACGCAGTATTTT. This chain links TRBV7-6 with TRBJ2-3; 11 bases map to TRBD2. The CDR3 length is 17 residues. Germline V gene data show CDR1 as SGHVS and CDR2 as FNYEAQ. Trimming at V came to 4 bases and at J to 1 base, leaving 7 bases not matched to a gene.

The chain uses TRBV6-1 and TRBJ2-7; D call uncertain. Deletions cut 4 bases from V and 4 bases from J, with 5 bases between. The CDR3 sequence is 11 residues long. The germline CDR1 and CDR2 sequences are MNHNS and SASEGT. As DNA, the CDR3 is TGTGCCAGCAGTGGAGAGTACGAGCAGTACTTC. It encodes CASSGEYEQYF.

The chain is built from TRBV5-1 and TRBJ2-7, with 12 nucleotides matching TRBD2. This CDR3 has 15 residues. Trimming at V came to 4 bases and at J to 3 bases, leaving 5 bases not matched to a gene. CDR1 and CDR2 (germline): SGHRS, YFSETQ. Written as DNA, the CDR3 is TGCGCCAGCAGCATATGGACTAGCGGGGACTACGAGCAGTACTTC. Its translation is CASSIWTSGDYEQYF.

J is TRBJ2-2 and V is TRBV9, with D possibly matching TRBD1 (7 bases). Germline CDR1 SGDLS, CDR2 YYNGEE. This CDR3 region has 19 residues. V gave up 5 bases and J gave up 4 bases, with 27 bases separating them. The CDR3 DNA reads as TGTGCCAGCAGTTCTGGGACTCAGGGGGGCCGGGGACCCACCGGGGAGCTGTTTTTT. It is translated as CASSSGTQGGRGPTGELFF.

This clonotype was recorded a few times. The rearrangement joins TRBV24-1 to TRBJ2-1, with TRBD2 matching 12 bases. V trimming: 7 bases; J trimming: 6 bases; junction bases outside the gene matches: 6. Germline CDR1 KGHDR, CDR2 SFDVKD. The CDR3 sequence is 15 residues long. CDR3 nucleotides: TGTGCCACCAGCCGACCTAGCGGGAGGGGCAATGAGCAGTTCTTC. It encodes CATSRPSGRGNEQFF.

The table lists this clonotype with a few counts. The chain uses TRBV12-3 or TRBV12-4 and TRBJ1-1; no firm D call. V was pared by 6 bases and J by 1 base, with 9 bases between. The CDR3 consists of 13 residues. This CDR3 is CASSYVENTEAFF. The CDR3 DNA sequence: TGTGCCAGCAGCTATGTTGAGAACACTGAAGCTTTCTTT.

The chain links TRBV28 to TRBJ1-1; D not certain. Trimming stripped 8 bases from V and 4 bases from J, with 17 bases between. The CDR3 is 14 amino acids. Germline-derived CDR1 and CDR2 are MDHEN and SYDVKM. Written as DNA, the CDR3 is TGTGCCAGCGCTCCGGTCTCATTAACCACTGAAGCTTTCTTT. Its translation: CASAPVSLTTEAFF.

The V gene is TRBV6-2 or TRBV6-3, the J gene TRBJ1-2; weak D call: TRBD1 (5 bases). The V end was cut by 0 bases, the J end by 5 bases, with 10 bases between. Germline CDR1 is MNHEY and CDR2 is SVGEGT. There are 14 residues in the CDR3. CDR3: CASSYSWGIYGYTF. The CDR3 bases are TGTGCCAGCAGTTACTCCTGGGGGATTTATGGCTACACCTTC.

The chain couples TRBV20-1 to TRBJ1-1, with TRBD1 matching 7 bases. CDR3 length: 13 residues. The ends lost 3 bases at V and 5 bases at J; junction bases unmatched: 6. Germline CDR1 DFQATT, CDR2 SNEGSKA (reference sequence). CDR3 region: CSASLDRVTEAFF. DNA of the CDR3: TGCAGTGCTAGCCTCGACAGGGTGACTGAAGCTTTCTTT.

The rearrangement joins TRBV4-3 to TRBJ1-5; D remains unclear. There are 15 residues in the CDR3. The V end was cut by 1 base, the J end by 0 bases, with 7 bases between. Looked up from germline, CDR1 is LGHNA and CDR2 is YSLEER. The CDR3 spells CASSQVADSNQPQHF. CDR3 nucleotide sequence: TGCGCCAGCAGCCAAGTCGCGGATAGCAATCAGCCCCAGCATTTT.

This clonotype was observed a handful of times. The J gene is TRBJ2-1, the V gene TRBV27; 11 nucleotides agree with TRBD2. There are 16 residues in the CDR3. CDR1 and CDR2 from the germline V gene are MNHEY and SMNVEV (reference sequence). The junction had 7 bases not matched to a gene; V was cut back by 7 bases and J by 2 bases. Here the CDR3 reads CASTPSSGRAYNEQFF. In nucleotides, the CDR3 is TGTGCCAGCACGCCGAGTAGCGGGAGGGCCTACAATGAGCAGTTCTTC.

In this sample, this clonotype turned up a few times. V is TRBV12-3 or TRBV12-4 and J is TRBJ2-2; TRBD2 agrees at 7 bases. This CDR3 contains 14 residues. V shed 7 bases and J 6 bases; nucleotides not matched to a gene: 8. CDR3 sequence reads: CASINTGGPGELFF. CDR3 bases: TGTGCCAGCATAAATACGGGAGGTCCCGGGGAGCTGTTTTTT.

V and J are TRBV4-2 and TRBJ2-5; no clear D gene. The length of the CDR3 is 16 residues. The germline CDR1 and CDR2 sequences are LGHNA and YNFKEQ. The V gene lost 1 base and the J gene lost 5 bases, with 17 bases spanning the gap. CDR3 nucleotides: TGTGCCAGCAGCCAAGCAGCCTACCGAAAGGAGGAGACCCAGTACTTC. This translates into CASSQAAYRKEETQYF.

This clonotype was picked up a small number of times. The genes are TRBV20-1 and TRBJ2-4; 10 bases align to TRBD1. CDR3 length: 13 amino acids. Germline trimming cut 5 bases from V and 6 bases from J; bases unmatched to any gene: 4. CDR1 is DFQATT and CDR2 is SNEGSKA in the germline V gene (reference sequence). The CDR3 DNA reads TGCAGTGCTCGGGACAGGGGCGGAAACATTCAGTACTTC. It yields the protein CSARDRGGNIQYF.

The CDR3 protein is CASSGGLVSSYEQYF. In DNA, the CDR3 is TGTGCCAGCAGCGGGGGACTGGTGAGCTCCTACGAGCAGTACTTC. The V gene is TRBV12-3 or TRBV12-4, the J gene TRBJ2-7; perhaps TRBD2 as D (6 bases). The V and J ends lost 6 bases and 0 bases respectively, with 15 bases between them. This CDR3 is 15 amino acids long.

The chain is built from TRBV19 and TRBJ1-5; no firm D call. Per germline, CDR1 LNHDA and CDR2 SQIVND (reference sequence). This CDR3 spans 14 amino acids. V lost 2 bases to trimming and J lost 1 base, with 6 bases between them. For the CDR3, the DNA is TGTGCCAGTAGTATAAACACCAGCAATCAGCCCCAGCATTTT. Translated: CASSINTSNQPQHF.

The chain recombines TRBV20-1 with TRBJ2-1; TRBD2 agrees at 10 bases. CDR1 and CDR2 from the germline V gene are DFQATT and SNEGSKA (reference sequence). The CDR3 runs to 17 residues. After removal of 0 bases from V and 3 bases from J, the junction contained 8 bases not matched to a gene. CDR3 loop: CSARDFVAGGRYNEQFF. The CDR3 DNA reads as TGCAGTGCTAGAGATTTCGTAGCGGGAGGCCGCTACAATGAGCAGTTCTTC.

This clonotype was seen a few times. This sequence joins TRBV12-3 or TRBV12-4 and TRBJ1-5; TRBD1 might be the D (5 bases). Trimming removed 8 bases from V and 3 bases from J, with 11 bases in between. The CDR3 sequence is 13 residues long. CDR3 coding DNA: TGTGCCAGCGGTGACAGTTTCAATCAGCCCCAGCATTTT. This encodes CASGDSFNQPQHF.